The 5 T cell receptor beta chains below come from one sample, sequenced in a study of molecular identifiers for immune sequencing clone quantification. TCRdb called the PCR reads again in MiXCR, with one record for every CDR3 protein. This table holds over 550,000 distinct CDR3 sequences, roughly 23% found once. Sample: naive CD8+ T cells from blood, with Jurkat cell RNA spiked in. The subset was: FACS-sorted CD8+CD4-CCR7+CD45RA+ naive T cells. The receptors here all came from a human donor in good health. Some libraries in this study had Jurkat cell RNA spiked in.

V usage is TRBV4-1 and J usage is TRBJ2-7; D tentatively reads TRBD1 or TRBD2 (6 bases each). The CDR3 extends over 14 amino acids. Germline V gives CDR1 MGHRA, CDR2 YSYEKL. Between the trimmed V and J ends, which lost 0 bases and 6 bases, there was a span of 12 bases. This chain's CDR3 is CASSQDWGAGEQYF. CDR3 in DNA: TGCGCCAGCAGCCAAGATTGGGGGGCTGGCGAGCAGTACTTC.

This clonotype came up many times. V usage is TRBV7-6 and J usage is TRBJ1-1; D perhaps matches TRBD1 (6 bases). CDR1 and CDR2 (germline): SGHVS, FNYEAQ. Trimming left V 3 bases short and J 5 bases short, with 13 bases between. The CDR3 totals 14 residues. The CDR3 loop reads CASSLNRDITEAFF. CDR3 DNA sequence: TGTGCCAGCAGCTTGAACAGGGATATTACTGAAGCTTTCTTT. The entire variable domain, with the rest obtained from reference TRBV7-6 and TRBJ1-1, is as follows: GAGVSQSPRYKVTKRGQDVALRCDPISGHVSLYWYRQALGQGPEFLTYFNYEAQQDKSGLPNDRFSAERPEGSISTLTIQRTEQRDSAMYRCASSLNRDITEAFFGQGTRLTVV.

In this sample, this clonotype turned up a few times. This sequence joins TRBV7-8 and TRBJ2-2, with a weak D call TRBD1 (7 bases). CDR1 is SGHVS and CDR2 is FQNEAQ in the germline V gene. Between the trimmed V and J ends, which lost 0 bases and 6 bases, there was a span of 17 bases. This CDR3 is built from 17 residues. The DNA for the CDR3 is TGTGCCAGCAGCTTAGCGCGCCAGGGGGGTCATGCCGGGGAGCTGTTTTTT. It translates to CASSLARQGGHAGELFF.

This clonotype has ten or more counts. The V call is TRBV7-6, the J call TRBJ2-5, with TRBD1 matching over 9 bases. The germline V gene has CDR1 SGHVS and CDR2 FNYEAQ. Unmatched junction bases numbered 5, after V lost 1 base and J lost 5 bases. The CDR3 loop spans 15 amino acids. As DNA, the CDR3 is TGTGCCAGCAGCTTAGTCGGGACAGGGCATGAGACCCAGTACTTC. Residues: CASSLVGTGHETQYF.

This clonotype was observed many times. The gene calls are TRBV12-3 or TRBV12-4 and TRBJ1-2; D is ambiguous. The CDR3 totals 12 residues. Trimming cost V 3 bases and J 8 bases, with 10 bases left between them. CDR3 sequence: CASSFAVIGYTF. The CDR3 DNA follows: TGTGCCAGCAGTTTTGCTGTTATCGGCTACACCTTC.